This T cell receptor beta chain emerged from a study of blood T cells in healthy people across ages. A second PCR of 7 to 11 cycles used a sample-barcoded 5' primer and a J-beta primer mix. A template-switch adaptor with 12 random nucleotides tagged each cDNA molecule. MiXCR, run by TCRdb on the 5' RACE reads, gives a single entry per CDR3 protein. The repertoire holds fewer than 2,000,000 distinct CDR3 sequences, with about two fifths as singletons. The length of the CDR3 is 13 residues. The V segment lost 3 bases and the J segment 7 bases; nucleotides outside the gene matches: 2. Per the germline V gene, CDR1 is SGHTA and CDR2 is FQGNSA.

This receptor was identified in a human donor in good health. This chain links TRBV7-2 with TRBJ2-1, with 8 bases that match TRBD1. The specimen was blood. As DNA, the CDR3 is TGTGCCAGCAGCTTCAGGGGGCAGAATGAGCAGTTCTTC. Protein sequence: CASSFRGQNEQFF.